The clone carrying this T cell receptor beta chain occurred a few times. Its antigen is still unknown. The sample belongs to a study of identical twins. TCRdb fed the 5' RACE reads into MiXCR, producing one record per CDR3 protein. The sample includes roughly 690,000 distinct CDR3 sequences, around 5.7% of them seen just once. Per the germline V gene, CDR1 is MDHEN and CDR2 is SYDVKM. Trimming left V 5 bases short and J 5 bases short, with 19 bases between. The CDR3 totals 15 residues. Study findings and constraints: There is a chance that invariant MAIT and iNKT cells partially muddied zero-insertion analyses. Reduced insertions were recorded for abundant cord blood beta clonotypes, with no such pattern in memory repertoires. Cross-sectional statistics, not tracking of the same donors, supported the conclusions.

This chain uses TRBV28 with TRBJ2-7; perhaps TRBD1 as D (6 bases). The sequence derives from a man aged 18 to 30 in good health. The sequenced sample consisted of naive T cells sorted from blood. CDR3 protein: CASSRPTLQGDEQYF. The CDR3 DNA follows: TGTGCCAGCAGTCGACCCACCTTACAGGGTGACGAGCAGTACTTC.